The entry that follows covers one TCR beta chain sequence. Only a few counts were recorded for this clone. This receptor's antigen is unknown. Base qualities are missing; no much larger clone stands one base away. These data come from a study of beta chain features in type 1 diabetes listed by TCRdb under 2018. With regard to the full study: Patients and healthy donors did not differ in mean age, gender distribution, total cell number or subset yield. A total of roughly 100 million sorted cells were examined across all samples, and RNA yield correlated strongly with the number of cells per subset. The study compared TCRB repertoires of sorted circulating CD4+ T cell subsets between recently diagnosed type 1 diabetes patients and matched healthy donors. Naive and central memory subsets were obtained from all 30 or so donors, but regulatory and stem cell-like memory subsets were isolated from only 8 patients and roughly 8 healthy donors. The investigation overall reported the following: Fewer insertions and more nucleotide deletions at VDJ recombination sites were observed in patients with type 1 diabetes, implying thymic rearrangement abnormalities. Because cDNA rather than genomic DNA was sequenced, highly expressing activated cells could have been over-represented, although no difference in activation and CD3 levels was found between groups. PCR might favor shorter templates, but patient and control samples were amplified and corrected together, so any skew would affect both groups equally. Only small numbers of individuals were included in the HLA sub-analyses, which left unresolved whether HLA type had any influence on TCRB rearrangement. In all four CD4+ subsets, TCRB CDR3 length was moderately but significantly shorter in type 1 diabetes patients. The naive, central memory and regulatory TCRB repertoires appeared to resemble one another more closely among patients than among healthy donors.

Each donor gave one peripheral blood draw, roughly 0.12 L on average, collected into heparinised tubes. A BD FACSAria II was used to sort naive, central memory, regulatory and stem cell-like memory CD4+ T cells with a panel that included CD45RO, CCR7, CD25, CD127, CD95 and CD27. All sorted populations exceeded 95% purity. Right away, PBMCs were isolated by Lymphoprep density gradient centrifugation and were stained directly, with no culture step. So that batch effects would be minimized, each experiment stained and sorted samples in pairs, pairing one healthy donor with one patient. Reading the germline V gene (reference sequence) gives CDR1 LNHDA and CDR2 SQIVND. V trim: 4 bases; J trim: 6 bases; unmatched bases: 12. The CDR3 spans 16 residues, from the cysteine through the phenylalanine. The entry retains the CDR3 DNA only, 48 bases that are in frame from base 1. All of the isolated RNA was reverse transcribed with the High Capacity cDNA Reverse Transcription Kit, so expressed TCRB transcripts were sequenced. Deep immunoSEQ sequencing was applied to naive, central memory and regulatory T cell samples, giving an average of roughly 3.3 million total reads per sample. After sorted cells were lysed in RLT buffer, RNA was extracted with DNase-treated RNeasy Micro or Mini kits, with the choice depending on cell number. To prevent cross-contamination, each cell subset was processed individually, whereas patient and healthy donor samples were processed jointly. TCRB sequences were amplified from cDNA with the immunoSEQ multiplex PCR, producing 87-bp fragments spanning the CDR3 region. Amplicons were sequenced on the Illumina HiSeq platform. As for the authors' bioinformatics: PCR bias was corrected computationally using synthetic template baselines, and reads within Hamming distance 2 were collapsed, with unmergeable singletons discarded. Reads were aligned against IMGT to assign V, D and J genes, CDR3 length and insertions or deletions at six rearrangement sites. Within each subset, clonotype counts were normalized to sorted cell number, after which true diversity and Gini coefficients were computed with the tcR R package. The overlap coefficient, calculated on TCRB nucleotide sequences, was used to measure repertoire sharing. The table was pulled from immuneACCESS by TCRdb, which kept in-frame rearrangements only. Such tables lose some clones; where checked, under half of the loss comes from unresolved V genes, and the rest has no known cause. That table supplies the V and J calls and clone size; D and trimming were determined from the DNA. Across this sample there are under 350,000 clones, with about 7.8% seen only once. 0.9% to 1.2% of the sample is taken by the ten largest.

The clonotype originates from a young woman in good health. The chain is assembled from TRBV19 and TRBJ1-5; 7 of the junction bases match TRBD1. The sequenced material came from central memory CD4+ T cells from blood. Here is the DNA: TGTGCCAGTAGTAGTCTGCGGGACAGCTTTTCTCAGCCCCAGCATTTT. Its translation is CASSSLRDSFSQPQHF.